A single sample gave rise to the 27 T cell receptor beta chains below, sequenced in a study of control samples from healthy donors and cancer patients. Sequencing used immunoSEQ multiplex PCR; TCRdb keeps in-frame clones, though not all of them. The data contain 95,000 to 130,000 clones, 80% to 90% of them singletons. What was sequenced was PBMCs. The source is a woman in her fifties or sixties with colorectal cancer.

The chain employs TRBV5-5 and TRBJ2-2, with D perhaps given as TRBD1 or TRBD2 (5 bases each). The CDR3 length is 15 residues. Germline V gives CDR1 SGHKS, CDR2 YYEKEE (reference sequence). The germline V and J ends were trimmed by 2 bases and 6 bases, with 14 bases remaining between them. CDR3 region: CASSFFGGAAGELFF. Written as DNA, the CDR3 is TGTGCCAGCAGCTTTTTTGGGGGAGCGGCCGGGGAGCTGTTTTTT.

The rearrangement links TRBV19 to TRBJ2-3, with TRBD2 matching over 10 bases. CDR1 is LNHDA, CDR2 SQIVND, per germline (reference sequence). The CDR3 covers 15 residues. Germline trimming cut 5 bases from V and 3 bases from J; bases unmatched to any gene: 5. CDR3 in amino acids: CASSLPAGGTDTQYF. DNA for the CDR3: TGTGCCAGTAGTTTACCAGCGGGAGGGACAGATACGCAGTATTTT.

This chain links TRBV7-8 with TRBJ2-6; 7 positions match TRBD1. J lost 1 base, V lost 7 bases, and 13 bases had no gene match. The CDR3 is 18 residues long. Germline-derived CDR1 and CDR2 are SGHVS and FQNEAQ. The CDR3, as DNA: TGTGCCAGCACCGAAGGGGGACAGACGGTATCTGGGGCCAACGTCCTGACTTTC. This sequence encodes CASTEGGQTVSGANVLTF.

The chain joins TRBV11-1 to TRBJ2-5, with D possibly TRBD2 on 6 matching bases. The germline CDR1 and CDR2 sequences are SGHAT and FQDESV (reference sequence). The CDR3 is 15 residues long. V lost 0 bases to trimming and J lost 7 bases, with 15 bases between them. CDR3 DNA sequence: TGTGCCAGCAGCTTAGCACCGGGACGGGGAGGGACCCAGTACTTC. Translating gives CASSLAPGRGGTQYF.

There are a few counts of this clone. The V and J genes are TRBV28 and TRBJ2-3, with D unresolved. Germline V gene sequence: CDR1 MDHEN, CDR2 SYDVKM. The germline V and J ends were trimmed by 7 bases and 2 bases, with 10 bases remaining between them. The CDR3 runs 13 residues. CDR3 DNA sequence: TGTGCCAGCAACCATTTTTTCACAGATACGCAGTATTTT. Amino acid sequence: CASNHFFTDTQYF.

The rearrangement links TRBV29-1 to TRBJ2-5; TRBD1 is a possible D gene (6 bases). The CDR3 totals 16 residues. Germline V lookup: CDR1 SQVTM, CDR2 ANQGSEA. V lost 1 base to trimming and J lost 9 bases, with 24 bases between them. CDR3 protein: CSVEGLVGAHKRPQYF. The CDR3, as DNA: TGCAGCGTTGAAGGGCTGGTGGGGGCCCACAAGAGACCCCAGTACTTC.

The chain couples TRBV25-1 to TRBJ1-3; 8 nucleotides align to TRBD1. Germline CDR1 is MGHDK and CDR2 is SYGVNS. This CDR3 is built from 16 residues. The J segment lost 0 bases and the V segment lost 5 bases, leaving 6 bases of the junction unmatched. The DNA for the CDR3 is TGTGCCAGCAGTAAAATGACAGGGGTCTCTGGAAACACCATATATTTT. Translated: CASSKMTGVSGNTIYF.

CDR3 amino acids: CATAAGASTDTQYF. DNA of the CDR3: TGCGCCACCGCAGCGGGAGCGAGCACAGATACGCAGTATTTT. The chain joins TRBV5-1 to TRBJ2-3, with 8 bases lining up with TRBD2. The length of the CDR3 is 14 residues. V lost 9 bases and J lost 0; bases outside the gene matches: 6. Germline CDR1 is SGHRS and CDR2 is YFSETQ.

This clone was observed a few times. The V and J genes are TRBV7-8 and TRBJ2-5, with D perhaps TRBD1 (6 bases). V was cut by 5 bases and J by 3 bases, with 16 bases left in between. CDR3 length equals 15 residues. CDR1 is SGHVS, CDR2 FQNEAQ, per germline. The CDR3, as DNA: TGTGCCAGCAGCAAAACTCCTGACAGGAAAGAGACCCAGTACTTC. It specifies CASSKTPDRKETQYF.

This clone showed up just a few times. The V gene is TRBV5-1, the J gene TRBJ1-4; 7 nucleotides agree with TRBD1. The V and J ends lost 1 base and 0 bases, in that order; junction bases with no gene match: 3. Germline-derived CDR1 and CDR2 are SGHRS and YFSETQ. This CDR3 spans 16 amino acids. For the CDR3, the DNA is TGCGCCAGCAGCTTGACAGGGGTACCAACTAATGAAAAACTGTTTTTT. Amino acid sequence: CASSLTGVPTNEKLFF.

This clone appeared a single time. The rearrangement links TRBV5-6 to TRBJ2-5; 10 bases match TRBD2. Trimming took 5 bases from V and 3 from J; bases not matched to a gene: 1. This CDR3 has 13 residues. CDR1 is SGHDT and CDR2 is YYEEEE in the germline V gene. The CDR3 reads CASRGLAEETQYF. In DNA form, the CDR3 reads TGTGCCAGCAGAGGACTAGCGGAAGAGACCCAGTACTTC.

The gene calls are TRBV28 and TRBJ1-3; perhaps TRBD1 as D (5 bases). Germline-derived CDR1 and CDR2 are MDHEN and SYDVKM. The CDR3 loop spans 17 amino acids. Trimming took 5 bases from V and 0 from J, leaving 17 bases between them. The DNA of the CDR3 is TGTGCCAGCAGTCCCTCGAAGGGACTTGCCTCTGGAAACACCATATATTTT. Translating it yields CASSPSKGLASGNTIYF. The full variable domain, rest sourced from reference TRBV28 and TRBJ1-3, is DVKVTQSSRYLVKRTGEKVFLECVQDMDHENMFWYRQDPGLGLRLIYFSYDVKMKEKGDIPEGYSVSREKKERFSLILESASTNQTSMYLCASSPSKGLASGNTIYFGEGSWLTVV.

In the case of this clone: At one of its ends the junction is not consistent with the germline gene, which may arise from a read error. V is TRBV18 and J is TRBJ1-4; 7 bases agree with TRBD1. The CDR3 length is 13 residues. The germline gives CDR1 KGHSH, CDR2 LQKENI. The CDR3 DNA follows: TGTGCCAGCTCACCTGAACAGGGGCAACGTCTACGCTTT. This sequence encodes CASSPEQGQRLRF. Drawing the rest from reference TRBV18 and TRBJ1-4, the complete variable domain is NAGVMQNPRHLVRRRGQEARLRCSPMKGHSHVYWYRQLPEEGLKFMVYLQKENIIDESGMPKERFSAEFPKEGPSILRIQQVVRGDSAAYFCASSPEQGQRLRFGSGTQLSVL.

This clone occurred once. The J gene is TRBJ2-2, the V gene TRBV9; 10 bases fit TRBD1. Germline assignment: CDR1 SGDLS and CDR2 YYNGEE. Unmatched junction bases numbered 5, after V lost 3 bases and J lost 3 bases. The CDR3 sequence is 16 residues long. As DNA, the CDR3 is TGTGCCAGCAGCGCAAGACAGGGGGCGGACACCGGGGAGCTGTTTTTT. Protein: CASSARQGADTGELFF.

This chain uses TRBV7-9 with TRBJ2-5, with a possible D match to TRBD1 (6 bases). Germline lookup yields CDR1 SEHNR and CDR2 FQNEAQ (reference sequence). Trimming shortened V by 5 bases and J by 0 bases, and 19 bases separated the two germline ends. This CDR3 contains 17 residues. The CDR3 loop reads CASSPVPGTSYQETQYF. Here the CDR3 DNA reads TGTGCCAGCAGCCCCGTCCCTGGGACATCGTACCAAGAGACCCAGTACTTC. The full variable domain, rest sourced from reference TRBV7-9 and TRBJ2-5, is DTGVSQNPRHKITKRGQNVTFRCDPISEHNRLYWYRQTLGQGPEFLTYFQNEAQLEKSRLLSDRFSAERPKGSFSTLEIQRTEQGDSAMYLCASSPVPGTSYQETQYFGPGTRLLVL.

The gene calls are TRBV3-1 (or the pseudogene TRBV3-2) and TRBJ2-5, with D perhaps being TRBD1 or TRBD2 (5 bases each). Trimming pared 4 bases from V and 5 bases from J, leaving 14 bases between. In germline, CDR1 is LGHDT, CDR2 YNNKEL (reference sequence). This CDR3 contains 14 residues. The CDR3 DNA is TGTGCCAGCAGCCCGGGACCACCTTGGGAGACCCAGTACTTC. Residues: CASSPGPPWETQYF.

This clone was seen once. The gene calls are TRBV29-1 and TRBJ2-1; 7 nucleotides match TRBD1. The CDR3 is 16 residues long. V gave up 1 base and J gave up 0 bases; unmatched junction bases: 6. Germline CDR1 SQVTM, CDR2 ANQGSEA. The CDR3 nucleotides read TGCAGCGTTGAAGGGACAGGAGATAACTCCTACAATGAGCAGTTCTTC. It specifies CSVEGTGDNSYNEQFF.

The chain combines TRBV5-1 with TRBJ1-4; possibly TRBD1 for D (6 bases). Trimming pared 4 bases from V and 4 bases from J, leaving 11 bases between. Germline V gene data show CDR1 as SGHRS and CDR2 as YFSETQ. The CDR3 is 14 amino acids. CDR3 region: CASSPGTRNEKLFF. The CDR3 region has the DNA TGCGCCAGCAGCCCAGGGACACGTAATGAAAAACTGTTTTTT.

The chain combines TRBV6-5 with TRBJ2-5; D is unclear. Germline V lookup: CDR1 MNHEY, CDR2 SVGAGI. The V end was cut by 10 bases, the J end by 2 bases, with 11 bases between. The CDR3 is 12 residues long. DNA for the CDR3: TGTGCCACCACGGAAGTACAAGAGACCCAGTACTTC. As protein: CATTEVQETQYF.

This clone was counted a few times. The rearrangement links TRBV21-1 to TRBJ2-3; TRBD2 is the table's D call and was not checked against the DNA. TRBV21-1 is a pseudogene segment. There are 17 residues in the CDR3. CDR3 sequence (DNA): TGTGCCAGCAGCAAAGGGAGAGCGGGAGTGAGCACAGATACGCAGTATTTT. Amino acid sequence: CASSKGRAGVSTDTQYF.

V and J are TRBV7-6 and TRBJ1-2; D is uncertain. From germline, CDR1 is SGHVS and CDR2 FNYEAQ. Trimming shortened V by 5 bases and J by 7 bases, and 11 bases separated the two germline ends. The CDR3 consists of 12 residues. The CDR3, as DNA: TGTGCCAGCAGCGGTTTCGTGGGTGGCTACACCTTC. This translates into CASSGFVGGYTF.

The chain recombines TRBV5-6 with TRBJ2-1, with no clear D. CDR1 SGHDT and CDR2 YYEEEE come from the germline V gene. Trimming took 0 bases from V and 6 from J, leaving 10 bases between them. The CDR3 covers 14 residues. The CDR3 bases are TGTGCCAGCAGCTTGGCCTTTTTGGGCAATGAGCAGTTCTTC. It codes for CASSLAFLGNEQFF.

The chain employs TRBV20-1 and TRBJ1-2; D might be TRBD1 (6 bases). The CDR3 spans 13 residues. CDR1 and CDR2 (germline): DFQATT, SNEGSKA (reference sequence). The ends were cut back, 3 bases at V and 8 bases at J, with 16 bases in the middle. The CDR3 protein is CSASTDSGVGYTF. CDR3 coding DNA: TGCAGTGCTAGTACGGACAGTGGAGTCGGCTACACCTTC.

This clone was seen a handful of times. V gene TRBV6-5 combines with J gene TRBJ1-2; 8 bases line up with TRBD1. The germline CDR1 and CDR2 sequences are MNHEY and SVGAGI. Trimming cost V 5 bases and J 7 bases; bases outside gene matches: 6. The CDR3 consists of 13 residues. The CDR3 DNA reads as TGTGCCAGCAGTAACGGACAGGGTGGTGGCTACACCTTC. Protein: CASSNGQGGGYTF.

The CDR3 loop reads CASSLARNEQFF. In nucleotides, the CDR3 is TGCGCCAGCAGCTTGGCCCGAAATGAGCAGTTCTTC. The chain uses TRBV5-1 and TRBJ2-1; D unresolved. CDR1 is SGHRS, CDR2 YFSETQ, per germline. Trimming removed 0 bases from V and 7 bases from J, with 5 bases in between. The CDR3 is 12 amino acids.

This chain uses TRBV7-2 with TRBJ1-6, with unresolved D. Germline V lookup: CDR1 SGHTA, CDR2 FQGNSA. The CDR3 totals 15 residues. V was cut by 5 bases and J by 0 bases, with 8 bases left in between. The CDR3 spells CASSPGSSYNSPLHF. CDR3 bases: TGTGCCAGCAGCCCGGGGAGCTCCTATAATTCACCCCTCCACTTT.

J is TRBJ2-1 and V is TRBV6-5, with D unresolved. V was clipped by 9 bases and J by 9 bases, with 12 bases between them. CDR3 size: 11 residues. Looked up from germline, CDR1 is MNHEY and CDR2 is SVGAGI. The CDR3: CASPLGFEQFF. The CDR3 DNA is TGTGCCAGTCCCCTAGGATTTGAGCAGTTCTTC.